Listed below are T cell receptor beta chains from one sample, sequenced in a study of blood T cells in healthy people across ages. TCRdb re-derived calls from the 5' RACE reads in MiXCR, one entry per CDR3 protein. The sample yields 1.5 million to 1.9 million distinct CDR3 sequences, 40% to 45% seen once. The sequenced sample was blood. These receptors originate from a woman aged 18 to 35 in good health. The CDR3 runs from the conserved cysteine through the conserved F or W. D genes are given only for firm matches. Size tells how often a clone was seen (once, few, many) or the class of an expanded clone, and some rows leave it out.

.,TRBJ2-2,TRBV5-5,.,CASSLTGNELFF,TGTGCCAGCAGCTTGACAGGGAATGAGCTGTTTTTT
.,TRBJ2-5,TRBV10-3,.,CAISDAGAEETQYF,TGTGCCATCAGTGATGCGGGGGCCGAAGAGACCCAGTACTTC
.,TRBJ2-7,TRBV2,.,CASSLRLVSTPYEQYF,TGTGCCAGCAGCTTAAGACTGGTTTCTACGCCCTACGAGCAGTACTTC
.,TRBJ2-3,TRBV20-1,.,CSAPHGEGDTQYF,TGCAGTGCTCCCCACGGCGAAGGAGATACGCAGTATTTT
.,TRBJ1-3,TRBV7-2,.,CASKGWNSGNTIYF,TGTGCCAGCAAGGGGTGGAACTCTGGAAACACCATATATTTT
.,TRBJ2-7,TRBV6-5,.,CASGADSPYEQYF,TGTGCCAGCGGGGCTGACAGTCCCTACGAGCAGTACTTC
.,TRBJ1-2,TRBV7-2,.,CASKNPRTYGYTF,TGTGCCAGCAAAAATCCCCGCACCTATGGCTACACCTTC
.,TRBJ2-7,TRBV19,few,CASSADTAFDEQYF,TGTGCCAGTAGCGCGGACACCGCTTTTGACGAGCAGTACTTC
.,TRBJ2-7,TRBV20-1,.,CSATRGGGNEQYF,TGCAGTGCCACACGTGGAGGGGGCAATGAGCAGTACTTC
.,TRBJ2-1,TRBV7-9,.,CASRMDGGGNEQFF,TGTGCCAGCAGGATGGATGGTGGTGGGAATGAGCAGTTCTTC
.,TRBJ2-1,TRBV29-1,.,CSVKKRGNEQFF,TGCAGCGTCAAAAAGCGAGGCAATGAGCAGTTCTTC
.,TRBJ1-4,TRBV12-3/TRBV12-4,.,CASTRSGDEKLFF,TGTGCCAGCACGAGGAGTGGTGATGAAAAACTGTTTTTT
TRBD2,TRBJ2-3,TRBV11-1,few,CASSQSRRRLAGAITSTDTQYF,TGTGCCAGCAGCCAGAGTAGAAGGAGACTAGCGGGGGCCATTACTAGCACAGATACGCAGTATTTT
TRBD2,TRBJ2-3,TRBV2,.,CASSGLPGLVTDTQYF,TGTGCCAGCAGTGGACTCCCGGGACTAGTAACAGATACGCAGTATTTT
TRBD1,TRBJ2-5,TRBV7-9,.,CASSYISTGDDGQYF,TGTGCCAGCAGCTACATCTCAACAGGGGATGACGGGCAGTACTTC
.,TRBJ1-2,TRBV6-1,.,CASREDRPQSYSGYTF,TGTGCCAGCAGGGAAGACAGACCCCAAAGTTACTCTGGCTACACCTTC
.,TRBJ1-1,TRBV13,once,CASSLGLAAAFF,TGTGCCAGCAGCTTAGGGCTGGCAGCTGCTTTCTTT
.,TRBJ2-5,TRBV7-2,many,CASSFPGSETQYF,TGTGCCAGCAGCTTTCCAGGGTCGGAGACCCAGTACTTC
.,TRBJ2-7,TRBV29-1,.,CSVVAGHYEQYF,TGCAGCGTTGTGGCAGGACACTACGAGCAGTACTTC
.,TRBJ1-2,TRBV20-1,.,CSARNQESNYGYTF,TGCAGTGCTAGGAACCAGGAATCTAACTATGGCTACACCTTC
.,TRBJ2-3,TRBV6-2/TRBV6-3,many,CASSPSLTDTQYF,TGTGCCAGCAGTCCGTCTTTGACAGATACGCAGTATTTT
.,TRBJ2-1,TRBV4-3,.,CASSQGARGTSYNEQFF,TGCGCCAGCAGCCAAGGTGCCCGCGGGACGTCTTACAATGAGCAGTTCTTC
.,TRBJ2-7,TRBV10-3,.,CAISDVSGYEQYF,TGTGCCATCAGTGATGTTAGCGGCTACGAGCAGTACTTC
.,TRBJ2-1,TRBV11-2,few,CASSSTGNVANEQFF,TGTGCCAGCAGCTCCACAGGTAATGTAGCGAATGAGCAGTTCTTC
.,TRBJ2-7,TRBV4-2,.,CASSQGSGVSSYEQYF,TGTGCCAGCAGCCAAGGCTCCGGGGTGAGCTCCTACGAGCAGTACTTC
.,TRBJ1-2,TRBV15,many,CATSRVINNPSYGYTF,TGTGCCACCAGCAGAGTCATAAACAATCCCTCCTATGGCTACACCTTC
.,TRBJ1-2,TRBV4-3,few,CASSQDREGSINYGYTF,TGCGCCAGCAGCCAAGATCGAGAAGGGAGCATTAACTATGGCTACACCTTC
TRBD2,TRBJ2-5,TRBV20-1,few,CSAHGLAEMGETQYF,TGCAGTGCTCACGGACTAGCGGAGATGGGAGAGACCCAGTACTTC
.,TRBJ1-2,TRBV9,many,CASSVDGGHYGYTF,TGTGCCAGCAGCGTAGACGGGGGACACTATGGCTACACCTTC
.,TRBJ2-1,TRBV27,.,CASRLTGRDEQFF,TGTGCCAGCAGGCTGACAGGGAGGGATGAGCAGTTCTTC
.,TRBJ2-1,TRBV10-3,.,CAISPNSGRATYNEQFF,TGTGCCATCAGTCCCAATTCCGGCAGAGCTACTTACAATGAGCAGTTCTTC
.,TRBJ1-5,TRBV15,.,CATSKGGFQPQHF,TGTGCCACCAGCAAGGGGGGTTTTCAGCCCCAGCATTTT
.,TRBJ1-1,TRBV4-3,.,CASSPTWGQMNTEAFF,TGCGCCAGCAGCCCCACCTGGGGGCAGATGAACACTGAAGCTTTCTTT
TRBD1,TRBJ1-5,TRBV10-3,.,CAISSGTGGDTYQPQHF,TGTGCCATCAGCTCCGGGACAGGTGGGGATACTTATCAGCCCCAGCATTTT
.,TRBJ1-1,TRBV4-1,.,CASSQAVSLGGTEAFF,TGCGCCAGCAGCCAAGCAGTGAGCCTTGGGGGAACTGAAGCTTTCTTT
TRBD2,TRBJ2-3,TRBV12-3/TRBV12-4,few,CASSFSAGGQHTQYF,TGTGCCAGCAGTTTCAGCGCGGGAGGGCAACATACGCAGTATTTT
TRBD2,TRBJ2-1,TRBV5-1,few,CASSPLAGVEQFF,TGCGCCAGCAGCCCCCTAGCGGGAGTTGAGCAGTTCTTC
.,TRBJ2-3,TRBV7-9,few,CASSLSPAGVLTQYF,TGTGCCAGCAGCTTATCACCAGCCGGCGTGTTGACGCAGTATTTT
TRBD1,TRBJ1-2,TRBV12-3/TRBV12-4,few,CASSPSGQIIYGYTF,TGTGCCAGCAGCCCCTCGGGACAGATTATCTATGGCTACACCTTC
.,TRBJ2-3,TRBV7-8,.,CASSFYGVSYTDTQYF,TGTGCCAGCAGCTTTTATGGAGTCTCATACACAGATACGCAGTATTTT
.,TRBJ2-2,TRBV29-1,.,CSAKRVNTGELFF,TGCAGCGCCAAGAGGGTAAACACCGGGGAGCTGTTTTTT
.,TRBJ2-1,TRBV20-1,.,CSARGQGNYNEQFF,TGCAGTGCTAGAGGCCAGGGGAACTACAATGAGCAGTTCTTC
TRBD1,TRBJ2-1,TRBV6-2/TRBV6-3,.,CASVFGTGNNEQFF,TGTGCCAGCGTCTTCGGGACAGGCAACAATGAGCAGTTCTTC
.,TRBJ2-1,TRBV7-7,.,CASSSFGQMSSYEQFF,TGTGCTAGCAGCTCGTTCGGACAGATGAGCTCCTACGAGCAGTTCTTC
.,TRBJ2-7,TRBV19,few,CASSITGMVYEQYF,TGTGCCAGTAGTATAACAGGGATGGTCTACGAGCAGTACTTC
TRBD1,TRBJ1-1,TRBV7-9,.,CASTETGRTEAFF,TGTGCCAGCACCGAGACAGGGAGGACTGAAGCTTTCTTT
TRBD2,TRBJ2-7,TRBV6-4,few,CASSPNTGTKYEQYF,TGTGCCAGCAGTCCGAATACCGGGACTAAATACGAGCAGTACTTC
.,TRBJ1-6,TRBV20-1,few,CSARGGGYNIHF,TGCAGTGCTAGGGGGGGAGGATATAACATCCACTTT
.,TRBJ2-1,TRBV25-1,.,CASSERRVSYNEQFF,TGTGCCAGCTCAGAAAGACGGGTTTCCTACAATGAGCAGTTCTTC
.,TRBJ2-7,TRBV4-3,.,CTSSQGYSYEQYF,TGCACCAGCAGCCAAGGCTATTCCTACGAGCAGTACTTC
TRBD1,TRBJ1-1,TRBV12-3/TRBV12-4,few,CASSTTGGSEAFF,TGTGCCAGCAGTACAACAGGGGGCTCTGAAGCTTTCTTT
.,TRBJ2-4,TRBV6-2/TRBV6-3,.,CASSFDKVLTEQYF,TGTGCCAGCAGTTTTGATAAGGTTCTAACGGAGCAGTACTTC
TRBD1,TRBJ1-1,TRBV27,.,CASSVTGAGEAFF,TGTGCCAGCAGTGTAACAGGGGCCGGGGAAGCTTTCTTT
.,TRBJ1-5,TRBV27,few,CASSLNQGEQPQHF,TGTGCCAGCAGTCTCAACCAGGGCGAGCAGCCCCAGCATTTT
.,TRBJ2-7,TRBV4-1,few,CASSQTRMEGEQYF,TGCGCCAGCAGCCAAACAAGGATGGAGGGCGAGCAGTACTTC